One TCR beta chain is described in this entry. Its matching antigen is unknown. The data stem from a study of cytomegalovirus exposure and HLA in healthy donors. This PCR relied on a set of 60 Vbeta primers and 13 Jbeta primers. Here immunoSEQ multiplex PCR was the method, and the copy in TCRdb shows in-frame clones only, minus some. Here the sample spans about 150,000 clones, around 80% being singletons. Deletions cut 6 bases from V and 0 bases from J, with 5 bases between. This CDR3 spans 12 amino acids. CDR1 is LNHDA, CDR2 SQIVND, per germline (reference sequence). The study's findings and limits: When analyzed later, the rates of TCR association showed variation by HLA locus, with DRB1 the most and HLA-C the fewest.

The rearrangement uses TRBV19 and TRBJ1-1, with D unresolved. The origin of this receptor is a man younger than 45 in good health and CMV-seropositive. Sequencing was performed on PBMCs. The CDR3 spells CASSQVNTEAFF. The CDR3 DNA reads as TGTGCCAGTAGCCAGGTGAACACTGAAGCTTTCTTT.